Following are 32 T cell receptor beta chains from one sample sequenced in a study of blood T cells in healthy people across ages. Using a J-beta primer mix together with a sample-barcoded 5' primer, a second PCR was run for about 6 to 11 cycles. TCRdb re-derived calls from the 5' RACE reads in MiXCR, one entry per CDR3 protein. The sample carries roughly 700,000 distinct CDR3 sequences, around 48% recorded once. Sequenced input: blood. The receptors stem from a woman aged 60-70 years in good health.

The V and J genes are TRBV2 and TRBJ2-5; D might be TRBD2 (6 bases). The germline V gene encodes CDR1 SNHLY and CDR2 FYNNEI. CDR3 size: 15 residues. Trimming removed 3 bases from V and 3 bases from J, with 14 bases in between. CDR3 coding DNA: TGTGCCAGCAGTGAGGGGACCCGGAGGGAAGAGACCCAGTACTTC. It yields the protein CASSEGTRREETQYF.

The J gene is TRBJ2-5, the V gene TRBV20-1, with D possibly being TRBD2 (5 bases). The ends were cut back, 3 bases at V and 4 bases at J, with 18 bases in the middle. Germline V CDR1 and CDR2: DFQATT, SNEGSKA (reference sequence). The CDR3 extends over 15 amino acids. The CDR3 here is CSARDNQDAGETQYF. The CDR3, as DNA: TGCAGTGCTAGGGATAACCAGGATGCGGGAGAGACCCAGTACTTC.

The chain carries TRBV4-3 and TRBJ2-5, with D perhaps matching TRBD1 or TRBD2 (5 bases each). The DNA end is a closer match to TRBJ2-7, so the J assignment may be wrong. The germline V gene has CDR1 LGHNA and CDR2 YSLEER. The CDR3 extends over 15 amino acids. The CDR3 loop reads CASSPDRGVGYEQYF. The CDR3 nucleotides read TGCGCCAGCAGCCCCGACCGAGGGGTAGGCTACGAGCAGTACTTC.

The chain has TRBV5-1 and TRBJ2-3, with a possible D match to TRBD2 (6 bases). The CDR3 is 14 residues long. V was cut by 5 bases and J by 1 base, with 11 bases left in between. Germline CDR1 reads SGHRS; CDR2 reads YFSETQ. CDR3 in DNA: TGCGCCAGCAGACCCGCTAGCGGCACAGATACGCAGTATTTT. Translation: CASRPASGTDTQYF.

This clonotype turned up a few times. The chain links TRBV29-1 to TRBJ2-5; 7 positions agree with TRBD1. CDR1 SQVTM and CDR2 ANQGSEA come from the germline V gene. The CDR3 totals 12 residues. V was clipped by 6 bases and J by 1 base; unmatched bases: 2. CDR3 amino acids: CSVHRGQETQYF. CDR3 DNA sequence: TGCAGCGTCCACAGGGGCCAAGAGACCCAGTACTTC.

CDR3 protein: CSAIDRGNYGYTF. CDR3 DNA: TGCAGTGCTATTGACAGAGGCAACTATGGCTACACCTTC. The rearrangement joins TRBV20-1 to TRBJ1-2, with D possibly being TRBD1 (5 bases). Trimming removed 4 bases from V and 2 bases from J, with 11 bases in between. Germline V lookup: CDR1 DFQATT, CDR2 SNEGSKA (reference sequence). The CDR3 totals 13 residues.

The CDR3 region has the DNA TGTGCCACCAGCAGAGAGGCCGGATCCTACGAGCAGTACTTC. Amino acid sequence: CATSREAGSYEQYF. The V and J genes are TRBV15 and TRBJ2-7, with D uncertain. The V gene's germline CDR1 is LNHNV and CDR2 YYDKDF (reference sequence). The CDR3 length is 14 residues. V lost 0 bases to trimming and J lost 1 base, with 7 bases between them.

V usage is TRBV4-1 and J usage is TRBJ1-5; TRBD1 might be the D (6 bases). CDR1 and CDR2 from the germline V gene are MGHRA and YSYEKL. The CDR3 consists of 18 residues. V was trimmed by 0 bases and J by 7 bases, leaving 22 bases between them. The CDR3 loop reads CASSQDHPESRRGQPQHF. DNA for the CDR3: TGCGCCAGCAGCCAAGATCACCCTGAAAGCCGCAGGGGCCAGCCCCAGCATTTT.

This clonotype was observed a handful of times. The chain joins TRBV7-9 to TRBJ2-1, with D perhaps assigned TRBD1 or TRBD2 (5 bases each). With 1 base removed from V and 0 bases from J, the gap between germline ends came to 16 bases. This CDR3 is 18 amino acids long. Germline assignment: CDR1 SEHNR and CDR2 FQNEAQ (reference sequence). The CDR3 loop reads CASSLVGARGSSYNEQFF. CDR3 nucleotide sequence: TGTGCCAGCAGCTTAGTCGGGGCCCGGGGCAGCTCCTACAATGAGCAGTTCTTC.

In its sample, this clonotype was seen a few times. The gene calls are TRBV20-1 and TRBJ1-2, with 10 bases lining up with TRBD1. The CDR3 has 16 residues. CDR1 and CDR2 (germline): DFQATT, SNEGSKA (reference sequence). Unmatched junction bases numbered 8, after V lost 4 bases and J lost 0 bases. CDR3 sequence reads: CSAIPGQGTSNYGYTF. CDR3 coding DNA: TGCAGTGCTATTCCGGGACAGGGGACCTCTAACTATGGCTACACCTTC.

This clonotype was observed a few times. The CDR3 loop reads CASRWGVATYEQYF. The CDR3 DNA follows: TGTGCCAGCAGGTGGGGTGTAGCCACCTACGAGCAGTACTTC. The chain recombines TRBV7-2 with TRBJ2-7; D not certain. With 6 bases removed from V and 2 bases from J, the gap between germline ends came to 14 bases. Germline CDR1 and CDR2: SGHTA and FQGNSA. The CDR3 totals 14 residues.

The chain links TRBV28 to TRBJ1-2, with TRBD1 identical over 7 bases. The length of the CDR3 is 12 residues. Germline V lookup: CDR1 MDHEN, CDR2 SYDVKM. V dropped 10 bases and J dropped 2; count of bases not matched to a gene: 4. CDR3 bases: TGTGCCACTCAACAGGGGAACTATGGCTACACCTTC. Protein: CATQQGNYGYTF.

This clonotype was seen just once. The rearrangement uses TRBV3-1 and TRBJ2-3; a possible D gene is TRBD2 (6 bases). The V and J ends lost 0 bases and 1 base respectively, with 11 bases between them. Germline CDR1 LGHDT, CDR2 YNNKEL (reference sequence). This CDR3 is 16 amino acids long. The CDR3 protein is CASSQEKLAGTDTQYF. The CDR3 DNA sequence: TGTGCCAGCAGCCAAGAAAAACTAGCTGGCACAGATACGCAGTATTTT.

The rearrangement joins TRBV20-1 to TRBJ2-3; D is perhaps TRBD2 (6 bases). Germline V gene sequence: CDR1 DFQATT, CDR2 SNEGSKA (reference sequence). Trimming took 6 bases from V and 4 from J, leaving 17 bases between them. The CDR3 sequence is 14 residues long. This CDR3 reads CSAQTREGPDTQYF. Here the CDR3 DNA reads TGCAGTGCCCAGACTAGAGAGGGGCCAGATACGCAGTATTTT.

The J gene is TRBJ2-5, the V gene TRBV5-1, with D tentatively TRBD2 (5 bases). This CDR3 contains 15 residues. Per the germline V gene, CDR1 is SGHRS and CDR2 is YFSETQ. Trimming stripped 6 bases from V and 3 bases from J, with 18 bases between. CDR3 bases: TGCGCCAGCACCTACGCCCTAGGAGGAGAAGAGACCCAGTACTTC. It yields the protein CASTYALGGEETQYF. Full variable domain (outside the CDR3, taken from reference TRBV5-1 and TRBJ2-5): KAGVTQTPRYLIKTRGQQVTLSCSPISGHRSVSWYQQTPGQGLQFLFEYFSETQRNKGNFPGRFSGRQFSNSRSEMNVSTLELGDSALYLCASTYALGGEETQYFGPGTRLLVL.

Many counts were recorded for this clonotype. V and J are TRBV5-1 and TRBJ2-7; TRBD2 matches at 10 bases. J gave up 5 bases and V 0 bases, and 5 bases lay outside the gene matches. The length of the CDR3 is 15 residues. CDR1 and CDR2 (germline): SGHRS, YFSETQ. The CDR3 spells CASSLVASGSNEQYF. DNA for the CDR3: TGCGCCAGCAGCTTGGTGGCTAGCGGGAGCAACGAGCAGTACTTC.

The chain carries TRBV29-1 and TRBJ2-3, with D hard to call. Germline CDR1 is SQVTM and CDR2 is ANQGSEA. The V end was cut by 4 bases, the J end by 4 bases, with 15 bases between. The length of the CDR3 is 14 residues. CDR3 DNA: TGCAGCGTTGTGGGTAGCAGAGGCGCAGATACGCAGTATTTT. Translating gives CSVVGSRGADTQYF.

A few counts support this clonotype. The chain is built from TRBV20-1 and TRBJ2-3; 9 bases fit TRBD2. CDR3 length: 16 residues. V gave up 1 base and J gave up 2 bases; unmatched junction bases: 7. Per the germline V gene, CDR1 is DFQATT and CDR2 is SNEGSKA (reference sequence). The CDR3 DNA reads TGCAGTGCTAGAGCCATCCTAGCGGGGACCACAGATACGCAGTATTTT. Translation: CSARAILAGTTDTQYF.

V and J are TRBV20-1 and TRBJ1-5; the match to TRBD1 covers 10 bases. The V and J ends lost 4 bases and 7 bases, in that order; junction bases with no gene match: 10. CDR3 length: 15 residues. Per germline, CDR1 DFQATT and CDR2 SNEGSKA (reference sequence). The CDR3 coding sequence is TGCAGTGCTATCCTCCGGGACAGGGGACTCCAGCCCCAGCATTTT. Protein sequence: CSAILRDRGLQPQHF.

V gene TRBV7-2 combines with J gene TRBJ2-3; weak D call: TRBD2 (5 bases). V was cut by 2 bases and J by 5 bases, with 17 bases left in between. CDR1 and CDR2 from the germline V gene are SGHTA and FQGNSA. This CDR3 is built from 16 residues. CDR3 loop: CASSLFFTGSQDTQYF. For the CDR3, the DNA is TGTGCCAGCAGCTTATTTTTTACGGGATCGCAAGATACGCAGTATTTT. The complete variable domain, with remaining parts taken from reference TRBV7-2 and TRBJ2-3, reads GAGVSQSPSNKVTEKGKDVELRCDPISGHTALYWYRQSLGQGLEFLIYFQGNSAPDKSGLPSDRFSAERTGGSVSTLTIQRTQQEDSAVYLCASSLFFTGSQDTQYFGPGTRLTVL.

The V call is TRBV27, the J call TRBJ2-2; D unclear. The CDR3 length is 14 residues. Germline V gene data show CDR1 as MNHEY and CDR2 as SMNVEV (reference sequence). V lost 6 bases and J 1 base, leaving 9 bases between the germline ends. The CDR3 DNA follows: TGTGCCAGCAGAGGACGGATGAACACCGGGGAGCTGTTTTTT. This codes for CASRGRMNTGELFF.

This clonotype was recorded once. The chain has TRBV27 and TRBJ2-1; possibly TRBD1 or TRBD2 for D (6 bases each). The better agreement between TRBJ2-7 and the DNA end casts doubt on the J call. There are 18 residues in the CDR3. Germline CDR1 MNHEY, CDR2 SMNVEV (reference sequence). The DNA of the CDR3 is TGTGCCAGCAGCCCTATCTCCCCAGGGTACGGAGGGGACAATGAGCAGTACTTC. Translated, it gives CASSPISPGYGGDNEQYF.

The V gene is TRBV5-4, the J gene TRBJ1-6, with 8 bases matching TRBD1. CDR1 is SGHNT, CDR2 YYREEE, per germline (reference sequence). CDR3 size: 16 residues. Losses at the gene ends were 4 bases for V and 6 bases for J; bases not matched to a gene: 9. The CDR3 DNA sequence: TGTGCCAGCAGCCGCGACAGGGGAAGTGGTAATTCACCCCTCCACTTT. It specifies CASSRDRGSGNSPLHF.

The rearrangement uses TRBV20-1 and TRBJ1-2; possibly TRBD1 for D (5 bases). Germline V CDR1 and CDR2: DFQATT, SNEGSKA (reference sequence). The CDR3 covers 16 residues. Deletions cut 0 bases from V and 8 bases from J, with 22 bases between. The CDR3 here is CSARDRTRVSPTGYTF. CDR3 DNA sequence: TGCAGTGCTAGAGACAGGACACGAGTATCCCCTACAGGCTACACCTTC.

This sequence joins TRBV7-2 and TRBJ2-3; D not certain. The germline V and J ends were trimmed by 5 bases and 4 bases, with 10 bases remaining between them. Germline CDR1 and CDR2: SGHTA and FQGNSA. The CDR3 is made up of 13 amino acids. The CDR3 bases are TGTGCCAGCAGCAGACGTTATCCAGATACGCAGTATTTT. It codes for CASSRRYPDTQYF. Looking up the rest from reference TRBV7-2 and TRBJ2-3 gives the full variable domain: GAGVSQSPSNKVTEKGKDVELRCDPISGHTALYWYRQSLGQGLEFLIYFQGNSAPDKSGLPSDRFSAERTGGSVSTLTIQRTQQEDSAVYLCASSRRYPDTQYFGPGTRLTVL.

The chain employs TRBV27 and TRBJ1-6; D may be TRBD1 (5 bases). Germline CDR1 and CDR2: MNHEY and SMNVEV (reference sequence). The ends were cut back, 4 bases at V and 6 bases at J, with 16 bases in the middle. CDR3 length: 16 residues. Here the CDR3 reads CASSSQGGMSNSPLHF. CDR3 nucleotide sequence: TGTGCCAGCAGTTCGCAGGGTGGGATGAGTAATTCACCCCTCCACTTT.

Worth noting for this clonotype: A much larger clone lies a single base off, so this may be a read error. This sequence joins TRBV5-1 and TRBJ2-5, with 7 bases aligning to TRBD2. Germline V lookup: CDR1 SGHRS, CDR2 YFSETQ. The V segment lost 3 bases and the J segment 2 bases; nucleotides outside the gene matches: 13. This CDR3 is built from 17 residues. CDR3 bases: TGCGCCAGCAGCTCGGCGGGAGCGCCCGATGATCAAGAGACCCAGTACTTC. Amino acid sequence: CASSSAGAPDDQETQYF.

The CDR3 reads CSAPRAGDSYNEQYF. Written as DNA, the CDR3 is TGCAGTGCCCCTCGGGCGGGAGACTCCTACAATGAGCAGTACTTC. J is TRBJ2-1 and V is TRBV20-1; TRBD2 agrees at 7 bases. The DNA end lines up better with TRBJ2-7; the J call may be wrong. The CDR3 is 15 amino acids. Germline CDR1 and CDR2: DFQATT and SNEGSKA (reference sequence).

DNA for the CDR3: TGTGCCAGCAGCCCCGGTAGCGGGAGAAATGAGCAGTTCTTC. It yields the protein CASSPGSGRNEQFF. V usage is TRBV7-2 and J usage is TRBJ2-1, with 9 positions matching TRBD2. The germline V gene has CDR1 SGHTA and CDR2 FQGNSA. V was pared by 5 bases and J by 7 bases, with 6 bases of the junction left unmatched. The CDR3 length is 14 residues.

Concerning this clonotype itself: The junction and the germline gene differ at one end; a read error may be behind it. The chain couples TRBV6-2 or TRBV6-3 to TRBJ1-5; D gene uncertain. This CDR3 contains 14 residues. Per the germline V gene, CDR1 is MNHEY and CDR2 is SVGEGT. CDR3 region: CATRVAESTQPQHF. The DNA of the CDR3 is TGTGCCACGAGGGTGGCAGAGAGCACTCAGCCCCAGCATTTT.

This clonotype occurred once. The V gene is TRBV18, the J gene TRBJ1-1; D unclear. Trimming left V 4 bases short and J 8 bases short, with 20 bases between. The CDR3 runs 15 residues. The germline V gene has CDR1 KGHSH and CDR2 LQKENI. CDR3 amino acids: CASSLMGTAVAEAFF. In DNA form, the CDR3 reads TGTGCCAGCTCACTTATGGGCACCGCAGTCGCGGAAGCTTTCTTT.

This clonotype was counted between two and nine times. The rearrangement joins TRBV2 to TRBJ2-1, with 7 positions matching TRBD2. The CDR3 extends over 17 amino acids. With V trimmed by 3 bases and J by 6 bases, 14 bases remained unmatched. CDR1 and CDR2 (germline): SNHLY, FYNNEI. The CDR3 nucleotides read TGTGCCAGCAGTGAGGGTGGACTAGACGGAATCGGCAATGAGCAGTTCTTC. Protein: CASSEGGLDGIGNEQFF.